This T cell receptor beta chain was sequenced during a study of cytomegalovirus exposure and HLA in healthy donors. PCR primers comprised 60 Vbeta and 13 Jbeta primers. Data came from immunoSEQ multiplex PCR; TCRdb stores just in-frame clones and leaves some out. This sample yields 75,000 to 95,000 clones, of which approximately 90% are seen a single time; 2.3% belongs to the top ten. Looked up from germline, CDR1 is SQVTM and CDR2 is ANQGSEA. V gave up 6 bases and J gave up 10 bases; unmatched junction bases: 10. The CDR3 spans 14 residues. Sequencing used PBMCs. The chain is built from TRBV29-1 and TRBJ2-1; 12 bases align to TRBD2. The receptor's source is a man aged 18 to 30 in good health and CMV-seronegative. CDR3 amino acids: CSVASGRASGEQFF. In DNA, the CDR3 is TGCAGCGTGGCTAGCGGGAGGGCCTCTGGGGAGCAGTTCTTC.